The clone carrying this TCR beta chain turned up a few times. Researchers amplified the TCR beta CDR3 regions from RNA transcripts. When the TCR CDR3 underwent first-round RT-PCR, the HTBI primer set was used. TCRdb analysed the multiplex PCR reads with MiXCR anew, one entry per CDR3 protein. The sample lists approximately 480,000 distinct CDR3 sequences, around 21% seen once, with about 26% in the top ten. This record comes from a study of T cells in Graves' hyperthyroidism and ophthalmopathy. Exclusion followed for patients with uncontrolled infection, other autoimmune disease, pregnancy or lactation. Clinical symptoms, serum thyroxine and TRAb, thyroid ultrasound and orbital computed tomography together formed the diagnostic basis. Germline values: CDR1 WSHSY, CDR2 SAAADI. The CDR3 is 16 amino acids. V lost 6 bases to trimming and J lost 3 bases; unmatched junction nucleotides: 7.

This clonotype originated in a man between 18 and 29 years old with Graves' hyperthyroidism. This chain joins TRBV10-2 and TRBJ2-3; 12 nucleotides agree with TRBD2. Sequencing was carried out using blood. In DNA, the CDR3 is TGCGCCAGCAGCGGGCTAGCGGGGGGGCTAACAGATACGCAGTATTTT. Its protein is CASSGLAGGLTDTQYF.